This is a list of T cell receptor beta chains from one sample in a study of PD-1 blockade in mismatch repair-deficient tumors. TCRdb keeps only in-frame clones here, not all; method: immunoSEQ multiplex PCR. The sample lists 11,000 to 15,000 clones, approximately 80% occurring once. The sequenced sample was PBMCs, obtained around 15 weeks after starting pembrolizumab. Source of these receptors: an adult with mismatch repair-deficient cancer. The CDR3 runs from the conserved cysteine through the conserved F or W. D genes are given only for firm matches. Size is omitted from some rows. Given values are once, few, many or a class for expanded clones.

CDR3nt	CDR3aa	abundance	len	d_gene	j_gene	v_gene
TGTGCCAGCAGCATTGGACTAGCGGGAGGAACAGATACGCAGTATTTT	CASSIGLAGGTDTQYF	.	16	TRBD2	TRBJ2-3	TRBV7-9
TGTGCCAGCAGTCGGTGGACAGGAGAAAAACTGTTTTTT	CASSRWTGEKLFF	.	13	TRBD1	TRBJ1-4	TRBV27
TGTGCCAGCAGTAAACAGGCCTCTGGGGCCAACGTCCTGACTTTC	CASSKQASGANVLTF	.	15	.	TRBJ2-6	TRBV6-5
TGTGCCAGCTCACCCCCGACGACAGGGCCTCTGAACACTGAAGCTTTCTTT	CASSPPTTGPLNTEAFF	.	17	TRBD1	TRBJ1-1	TRBV18
TGCGCCAGCAGCTCCCGGGACAGGGTATGGGCCATCGATCGGGAGACCCAGTACTTC	CASSSRDRVWAIDRETQYF	.	19	TRBD1	TRBJ2-5	TRBV5-1
TGTGCCAGCAGTGAAGACGGGAGGCTAGCCTCCTACGAGCAGTACTTC	CASSEDGRLASYEQYF	.	16	TRBD2	TRBJ2-7	TRBV6-1
TGTGCCAGCAGCGTATCAAGCGGGACAAGTGCGCAGTATTTT	CASSVSSGTSAQYF	.	14	.	TRBJ2-3	TRBV9
TGTGCCAGCAGCGCCGAGTTTTCGGGGGAGCAGTTCTTC	CASSAEFSGEQFF	.	13	.	TRBJ2-1	TRBV7-2
TGTGCCAGTAGTTTCCAGGGGGCTTGGGAGACCCAGTACTTC	CASSFQGAWETQYF	.	14	TRBD1	TRBJ2-5	TRBV19
TGTGCCAGCAGCTTATTCGGCGGGAGGATGGGTGAGCAGTTCTTC	CASSLFGGRMGEQFF	.	15	TRBD2	TRBJ2-1	TRBV7-9
TGCGCCAGCAGCGGTACGACAGGGGGCTACGAGCAGTACTTC	CASSGTTGGYEQYF	.	14	TRBD1	TRBJ2-7	TRBV5-1
TGTGCCAGCAGCCCCACGGCGGCGGGGGTGAACACCGGGGAGCTGTTTTTT	CASSPTAAGVNTGELFF	.	17	TRBD2	TRBJ2-2	TRBV7-3
TGTGCCAGCAGTCCTCTAGCAGTAGAAAACATTCAGTACTTC	CASSPLAVENIQYF	.	14	.	TRBJ2-4	TRBV28
TGCGCCAGCAGCTTGCTAGCGGGAGCCGGGGAGCAGTACTTC	CASSLLAGAGEQYF	.	14	TRBD2	TRBJ2-7	TRBV5-1
TGTGCCAGCAGCCCGAAGGCAGCGTTCTATGGCTACACCTTC	CASSPKAAFYGYTF	.	14	.	TRBJ1-2	TRBV5-6
TGTGCCAGCAGCTTAGAGACAGGGGTCGATTATGGCTACACCTTC	CASSLETGVDYGYTF	.	15	TRBD1	TRBJ1-2	TRBV7-2
TGCGCCAGCAGCGAATTAACTAGCTCAGTCACAGATACGCAGTATTTT	CASSELTSSVTDTQYF	.	16	.	TRBJ2-3	TRBV5-1
TGTGCCAGCAGTTTCATAGCGGGGGGCACAGATACGCAGTATTTT	CASSFIAGGTDTQYF	once	15	TRBD2	TRBJ2-3	TRBV28
TGTGCCAGCAGACAGGGTAGGATGAATCAGCCCCAGCATTTT	CASRQGRMNQPQHF	.	14	.	TRBJ1-5	TRBV6-4
TGCGCCAGCAGCGTTATCGACGGGAGCGAGCAGTACTTC	CASSVIDGSEQYF	.	13	.	TRBJ2-7	TRBV5-1